The T cell receptor (beta chain) under discussion was sequenced for a study of cytomegalovirus exposure and HLA in healthy donors. Whole-study context: Approximately 85 million unique TCRs from HLA-typed donors made up an early data release.

CDR1 is SGHVS and CDR2 is FNYEAQ in the germline V gene. There are 16 residues in the CDR3. V lost 5 bases, J lost 1 base, and 15 bases lay in between. PCR involved 60 Vbeta and 13 Jbeta primers. Sequencing used immunoSEQ multiplex PCR; TCRdb keeps in-frame clones, though not all of them. The sample includes fewer than 250,000 clones, about 80% seen only once; the top ten take approximately 10%. Sequencing was carried out using PBMCs. The receptor's source is a woman between 45 and 65 years old in good health and CMV-seropositive. The chain carries TRBV7-6 and TRBJ1-5; D is perhaps TRBD1 (5 bases). CDR3 in amino acids: CASSPLGPGSNQPQHF. As DNA, the CDR3 is TGTGCCAGCAGCCCCCTCGGGCCAGGGAGCAATCAGCCCCAGCATTTT.